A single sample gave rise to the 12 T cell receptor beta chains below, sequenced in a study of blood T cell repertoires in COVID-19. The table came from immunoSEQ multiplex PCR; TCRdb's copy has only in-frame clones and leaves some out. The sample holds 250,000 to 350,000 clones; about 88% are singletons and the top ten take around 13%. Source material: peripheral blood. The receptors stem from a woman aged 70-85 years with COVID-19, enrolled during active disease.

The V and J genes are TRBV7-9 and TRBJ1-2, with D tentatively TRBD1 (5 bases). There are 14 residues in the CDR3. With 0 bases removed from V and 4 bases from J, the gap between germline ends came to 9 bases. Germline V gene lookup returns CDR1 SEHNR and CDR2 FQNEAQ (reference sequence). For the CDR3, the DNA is TGTGCCAGCAGCTTAGCAACAGGCTTCTATGGCTACACCTTC. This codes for CASSLATGFYGYTF. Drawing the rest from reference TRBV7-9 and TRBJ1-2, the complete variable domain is DTGVSQNPRHKITKRGQNVTFRCDPISEHNRLYWYRQTLGQGPEFLTYFQNEAQLEKSRLLSDRFSAERPKGSFSTLEIQRTEQGDSAMYLCASSLATGFYGYTFGSGTRLTVV.

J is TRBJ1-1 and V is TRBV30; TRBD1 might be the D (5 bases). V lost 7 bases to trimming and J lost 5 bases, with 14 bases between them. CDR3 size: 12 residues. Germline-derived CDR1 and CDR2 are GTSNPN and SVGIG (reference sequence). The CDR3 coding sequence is TGTGCCTCCCCGGGGGGGGGAACTGAAGCTTTCTTT. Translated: CASPGGGTEAFF.

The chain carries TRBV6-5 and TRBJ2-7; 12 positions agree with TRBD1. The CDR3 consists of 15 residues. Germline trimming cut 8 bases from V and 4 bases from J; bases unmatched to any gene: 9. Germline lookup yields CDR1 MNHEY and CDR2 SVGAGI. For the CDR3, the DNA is TGTGCCAGCCGGGCCGGGGACAGGGGGCTTTACGAGCAGTACTTC. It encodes CASRAGDRGLYEQYF.

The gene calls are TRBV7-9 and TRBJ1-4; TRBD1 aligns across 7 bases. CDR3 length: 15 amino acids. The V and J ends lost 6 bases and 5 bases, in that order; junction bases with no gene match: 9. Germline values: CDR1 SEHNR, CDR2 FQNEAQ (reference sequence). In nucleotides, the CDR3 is TGTGCCAGCAGTTCCGGGACAGACCTAAATGAAAAACTGTTTTTT. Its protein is CASSSGTDLNEKLFF.

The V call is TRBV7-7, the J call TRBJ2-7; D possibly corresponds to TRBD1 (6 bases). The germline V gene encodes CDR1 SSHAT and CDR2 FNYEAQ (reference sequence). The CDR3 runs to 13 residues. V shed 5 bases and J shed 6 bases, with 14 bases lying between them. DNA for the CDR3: TGTGCCAGCAGCCCACAGGGATTTGGCGAGCAGTACTTC. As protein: CASSPQGFGEQYF.

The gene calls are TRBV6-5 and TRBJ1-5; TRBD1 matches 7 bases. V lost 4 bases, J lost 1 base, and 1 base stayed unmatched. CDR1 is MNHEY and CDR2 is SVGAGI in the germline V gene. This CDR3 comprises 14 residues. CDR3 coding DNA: TGTGCCAGCAGTTCAGGGGGGAGCAATCAGCCCCAGCATTTT. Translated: CASSSGGSNQPQHF.

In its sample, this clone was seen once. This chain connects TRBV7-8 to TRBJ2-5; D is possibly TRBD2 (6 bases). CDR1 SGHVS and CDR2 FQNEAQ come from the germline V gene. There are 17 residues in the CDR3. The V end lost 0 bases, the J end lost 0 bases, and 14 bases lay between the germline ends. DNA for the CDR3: TGTGCCAGCAGCTTAGCAGGCGGGACTCTTTACCAAGAGACCCAGTACTTC. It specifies CASSLAGGTLYQETQYF.

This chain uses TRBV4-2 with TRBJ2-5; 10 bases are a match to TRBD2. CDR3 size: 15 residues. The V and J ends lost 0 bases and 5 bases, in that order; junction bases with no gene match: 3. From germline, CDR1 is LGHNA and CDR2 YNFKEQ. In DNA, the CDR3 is TGTGCCAGCAGCCAAGAAAGCGGGGGGGCGGAGACCCAGTACTTC. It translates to CASSQESGGAETQYF.

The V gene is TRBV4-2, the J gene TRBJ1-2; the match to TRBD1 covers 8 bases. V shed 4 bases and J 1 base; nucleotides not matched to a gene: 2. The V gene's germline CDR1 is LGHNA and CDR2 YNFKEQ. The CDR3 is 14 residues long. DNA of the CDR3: TGTGCCAGCAGCCCCGGGACAGGTAACTATGGCTACACCTTC. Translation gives CASSPGTGNYGYTF.

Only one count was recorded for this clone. This chain's CDR3 is CASTHRGKGRREKLFF. CDR3 nucleotides: TGTGCCAGCACGCACCGAGGGAAAGGGCGGAGGGAAAAACTGTTTTTT. The chain joins TRBV21-1 to TRBJ1-4. TRBV21-1 is a recognized pseudogene. This CDR3 comprises 16 residues.

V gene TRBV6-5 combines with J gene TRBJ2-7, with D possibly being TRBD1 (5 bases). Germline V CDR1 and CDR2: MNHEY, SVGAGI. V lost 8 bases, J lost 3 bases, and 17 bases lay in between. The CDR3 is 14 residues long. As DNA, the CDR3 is TGTGCCAGCCACCGTGGGCAGGGTTTCTACGAGCAGTACTTC. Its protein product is CASHRGQGFYEQYF.

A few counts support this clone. CDR3 bases: TGTGCCAGCAGTGACAGGGTGTACCCACCCCTCCACTTT. Translation gives CASSDRVYPPLHF. The J gene is TRBJ1-6, the V gene TRBV2, with D possibly being TRBD1 (5 bases). Germline CDR1 is SNHLY and CDR2 is FYNNEI. This CDR3 spans 13 amino acids. Trimming took 3 bases from V and 11 from J, leaving 11 bases between them.